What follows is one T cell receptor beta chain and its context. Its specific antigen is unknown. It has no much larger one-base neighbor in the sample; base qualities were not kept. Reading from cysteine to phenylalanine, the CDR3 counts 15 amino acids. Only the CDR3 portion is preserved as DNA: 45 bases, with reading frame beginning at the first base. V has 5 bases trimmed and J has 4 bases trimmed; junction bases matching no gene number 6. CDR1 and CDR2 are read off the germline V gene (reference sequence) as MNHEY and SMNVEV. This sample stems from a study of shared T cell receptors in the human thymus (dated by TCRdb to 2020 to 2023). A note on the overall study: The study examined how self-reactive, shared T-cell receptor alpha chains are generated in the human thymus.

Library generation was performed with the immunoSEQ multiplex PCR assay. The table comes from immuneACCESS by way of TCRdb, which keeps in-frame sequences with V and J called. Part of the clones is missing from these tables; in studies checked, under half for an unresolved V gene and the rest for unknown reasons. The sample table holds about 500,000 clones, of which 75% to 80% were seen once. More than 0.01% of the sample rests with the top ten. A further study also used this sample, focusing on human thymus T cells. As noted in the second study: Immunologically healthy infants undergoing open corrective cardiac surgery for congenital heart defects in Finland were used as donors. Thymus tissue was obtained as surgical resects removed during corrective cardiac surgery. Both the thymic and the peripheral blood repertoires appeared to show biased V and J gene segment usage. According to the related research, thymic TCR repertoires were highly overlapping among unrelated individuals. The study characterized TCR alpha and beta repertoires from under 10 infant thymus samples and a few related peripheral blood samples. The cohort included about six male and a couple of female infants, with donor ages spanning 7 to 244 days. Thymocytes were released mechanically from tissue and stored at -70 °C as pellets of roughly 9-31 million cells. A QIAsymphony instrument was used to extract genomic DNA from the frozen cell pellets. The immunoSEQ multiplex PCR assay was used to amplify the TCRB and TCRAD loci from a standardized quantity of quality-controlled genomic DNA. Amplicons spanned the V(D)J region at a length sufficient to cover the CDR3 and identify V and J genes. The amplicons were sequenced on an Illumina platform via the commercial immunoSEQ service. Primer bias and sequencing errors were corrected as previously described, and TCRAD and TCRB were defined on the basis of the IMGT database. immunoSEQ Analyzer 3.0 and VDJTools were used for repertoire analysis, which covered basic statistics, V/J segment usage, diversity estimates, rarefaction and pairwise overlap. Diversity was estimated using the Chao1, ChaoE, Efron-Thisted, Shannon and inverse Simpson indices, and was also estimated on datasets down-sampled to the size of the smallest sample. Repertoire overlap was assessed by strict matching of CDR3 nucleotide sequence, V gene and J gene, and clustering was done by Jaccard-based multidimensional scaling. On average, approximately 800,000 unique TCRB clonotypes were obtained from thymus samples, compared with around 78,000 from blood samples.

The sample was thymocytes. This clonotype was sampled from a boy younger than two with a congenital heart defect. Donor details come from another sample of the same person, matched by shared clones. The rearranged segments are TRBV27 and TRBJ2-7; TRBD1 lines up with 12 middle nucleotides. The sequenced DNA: TGTGCCAGCAGTCCCGGGGACAGGGGGCTGTACGAGCAGTACTTC. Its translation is CASSPGDRGLYEQYF.